This TCR beta chain was documented in a study of persistence of HIV-infected CD4 T cells. Study as a whole: Isolated cells were CMV- and HIV-1 Gag-responding CD4+ T cells.

Worth noting for this clone: What it recognizes is unknown.

This was the immunoSEQ version 4 assay in survey mode. The method was immunoSEQ multiplex PCR; TCRdb's version includes in-frame clones alone and lacks a portion of them. The data contain about 60,000 clones, under 80% of them seen just once; the ten biggest clones take up over 1.5%. Germline V gene sequence: CDR1 SGHKS, CDR2 YYEKEE (reference sequence). CDR3 length equals 14 residues. V dropped 2 bases and J dropped 7; count of bases not matched to a gene: 5. Overlapping HIV-1 Gag 15-mer peptides at roughly 1 ug per peptide per mL were used. Sorted nonresponding memory CD4+ T cells were CD40L-negative, CD69-negative, CD45RO-high. Study-wide results and limits: TCR analyses could not target the rare provirus-carrying CMV-responding cells.

This receptor was taken from an adult man with HIV who was CMV-seropositive. Sequencing was performed on CD4+ T cells sorted from PBMCs after roughly 18-hour stimulation, taken from a patient who received antiretroviral therapy. This chain joins TRBV5-5 and TRBJ1-5; TRBD1 matches at 8 bases. The CDR3 reads CASSFGQGNQPQHF. In nucleotides, the CDR3 is TGTGCCAGCAGCTTTGGACAGGGAAACCAGCCCCAGCATTTT.